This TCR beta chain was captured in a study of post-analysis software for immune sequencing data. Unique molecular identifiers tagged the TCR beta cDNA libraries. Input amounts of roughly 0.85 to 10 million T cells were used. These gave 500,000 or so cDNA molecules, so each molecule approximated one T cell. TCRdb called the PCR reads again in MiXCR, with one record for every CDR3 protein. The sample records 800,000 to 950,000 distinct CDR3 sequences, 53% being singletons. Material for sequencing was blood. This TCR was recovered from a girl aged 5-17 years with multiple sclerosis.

The DNA for the CDR3 is TGTGCCAGCAGCCCGGGTAGCGGGACCTACGAGCAGTACTTC. This encodes CASSPGSGTYEQYF. V usage is TRBV7-9 and J usage is TRBJ2-7; 8 bases agree with TRBD2. The V gene end was trimmed by 5 bases and the J gene end by 2 bases; junction bases not matched to a gene: 5. Germline V gene lookup returns CDR1 SEHNR and CDR2 FQNEAQ (reference sequence). This CDR3 is built from 14 residues. The variable domain in full, completed from reference TRBV7-9 and TRBJ2-7, reads DTGVSQNPRHKITKRGQNVTFRCDPISEHNRLYWYRQTLGQGPEFLTYFQNEAQLEKSRLLSDRFSAERPKGSFSTLEIQRTEQGDSAMYLCASSPGSGTYEQYFGPGTRLTVT.